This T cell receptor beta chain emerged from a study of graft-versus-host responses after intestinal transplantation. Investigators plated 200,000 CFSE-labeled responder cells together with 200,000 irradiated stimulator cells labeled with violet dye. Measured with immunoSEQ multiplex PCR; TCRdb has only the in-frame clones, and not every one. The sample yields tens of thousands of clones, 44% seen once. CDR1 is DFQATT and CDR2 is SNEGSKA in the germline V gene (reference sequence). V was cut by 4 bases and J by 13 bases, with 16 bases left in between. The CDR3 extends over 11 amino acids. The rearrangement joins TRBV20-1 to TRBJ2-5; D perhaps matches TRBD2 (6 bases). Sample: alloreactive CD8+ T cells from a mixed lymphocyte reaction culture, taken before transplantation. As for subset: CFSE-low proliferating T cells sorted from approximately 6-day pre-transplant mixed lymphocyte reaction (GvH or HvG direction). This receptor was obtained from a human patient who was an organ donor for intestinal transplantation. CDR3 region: CSATYLGGWYF. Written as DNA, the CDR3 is TGCAGTGCTACATACCTTGGGGGGTGGTACTTC.